The 20 T cell receptor beta chains given below trace back to one sample, sequenced in a study of blood T cell repertoires in COVID-19. Some clones are missing from TCRdb's copy, which holds only in-frame ones; the method was immunoSEQ multiplex PCR. The top ten hold under 4.5% of the sample, which has more than 95,000 clones, about 85% seen once. The sample was peripheral blood. The receptors derive from a man in his fifties with acute or convalescent COVID-19.

This rearrangement joins TRBV5-4 to TRBJ2-2; 8 positions agree with TRBD2. Germline-derived CDR1 and CDR2 are SGHNT and YYREEE (reference sequence). J lost 3 bases, V lost 4 bases, and 8 bases had no gene match. The CDR3 loop spans 16 amino acids. The CDR3 here is CASSPGSAGDTGELFF. DNA of the CDR3: TGTGCCAGCAGCCCCGGGTCAGCGGGAGACACCGGGGAGCTGTTTTTT.

The chain has TRBV11-3 and TRBJ1-3; D perhaps matches TRBD1 (5 bases). Germline CDR1 reads SGHNT; CDR2 reads YENEEA. This CDR3 contains 16 residues. V was trimmed by 1 base and J by 4 bases, leaving 14 bases between them. The CDR3 nucleotides read TGTGCCAGCAGCTTAGGCCTCGCAGGGTCCGGAAACACCATATATTTT. Its protein is CASSLGLAGSGNTIYF.

This clone showed up just once. The chain combines TRBV28 with TRBJ1-5, with TRBD1 identical over 7 bases. The V segment lost 4 bases and the J segment 7 bases; nucleotides outside the gene matches: 7. There are 14 residues in the CDR3. Germline CDR1 reads MDHEN; CDR2 reads SYDVKM. The DNA of the CDR3 is TGTGCCAGCAGTTCAATTCAGGGGGGCCAGCCCCAGCATTTT. It yields the protein CASSSIQGGQPQHF.

The count of this clone is one. V is TRBV5-5 and J is TRBJ2-5, with D possibly TRBD1 on 6 matching bases. The germline gives CDR1 SGHKS, CDR2 YYEKEE (reference sequence). The CDR3 extends over 15 amino acids. The germline V and J ends were trimmed by 4 bases and 4 bases, with 17 bases remaining between them. DNA for the CDR3: TGTGCCAGCAGCCTTGAGTCCAGGGGCGGAGAGACCCAGTACTTC. Residues: CASSLESRGGETQYF.

The V and J genes are TRBV12-5 and TRBJ2-1, with D unresolved. From germline, CDR1 is LGHNT and CDR2 FRNRAP. This CDR3 has 14 amino acids. The V and J ends lost 5 bases and 2 bases respectively, with 10 bases between them. The CDR3 here is CASGPHSTYNEQFF. CDR3 coding DNA: TGTGCTAGTGGTCCCCATAGTACCTACAATGAGCAGTTCTTC. The full variable domain, its missing parts supplied by reference TRBV12-5 and TRBJ2-1, is DARVTQTPRHKVTEMGQEVTMRCQPILGHNTVFWYRQTMMQGLELLAYFRNRAPLDDSGMPKDRFSAEMPDATLATLKIQPSEPRDSAVYFCASGPHSTYNEQFFGPGTRLTVL.

The chain joins TRBV7-8 to TRBJ1-4, with D possibly TRBD1 on 5 matching bases. Per germline, CDR1 SGHVS and CDR2 FQNEAQ. There are 16 residues in the CDR3. V was cut by 3 bases and J by 4 bases, with 15 bases left in between. CDR3 loop: CASSLRGSGGNEKLFF. DNA of the CDR3: TGTGCCAGCAGCTTGCGGGGAAGCGGGGGTAATGAAAAACTGTTTTTT.

This sequence joins TRBV25-1 and TRBJ2-7, with D maybe TRBD1 (5 bases). Trimming left V 2 bases short and J 0 bases short, with 14 bases between. The CDR3 contains 16 residues. Germline V gene data show CDR1 as MGHDK and CDR2 as SYGVNS. The CDR3 DNA reads as TGTGCCAGCAGTGAAGGCGACAGCCGGAGCTCCTACGAGCAGTACTTC. Residues: CASSEGDSRSSYEQYF.

The chain carries TRBV10-3 and TRBJ1-4; TRBD1 is a possible D gene (6 bases). The CDR3 runs 13 residues. The V end was cut by 11 bases, the J end by 5 bases, with 15 bases between. Germline loops: CDR1 ENHRY, CDR2 SYGVKD. The CDR3 here is CASAGQLNEKLFF. The CDR3 DNA follows: TGTGCCTCGGCCGGACAGCTGAATGAAAAACTGTTTTTT.

The V gene is TRBV2, the J gene TRBJ1-3, with D uncertain. CDR3 length: 14 amino acids. Trimming pared 4 bases from V and 2 bases from J, leaving 9 bases between. Germline V gene lookup returns CDR1 SNHLY and CDR2 FYNNEI. The CDR3 is CASSGRLTGNTIYF. The CDR3 DNA reads TGTGCCAGCAGTGGGCGACTAACTGGAAACACCATATATTTT.

The V and J genes are TRBV21-1 and TRBJ1-3. TRBV21-1 is annotated as a pseudogene. CDR3 length: 19 residues. The CDR3, as DNA: TGTGCCAGCAGCAAAGTTGGAGAGGGCGGGAACTTGTCTGGAAACACCATATATTTT. Translated: CASSKVGEGGNLSGNTIYF.

The CDR3: CASSLGRTGGLRNEQYF. CDR3 nucleotide sequence: TGCGCCAGCAGCTTAGGTCGGACAGGGGGCTTGCGAAACGAGCAGTACTTC. V gene TRBV5-1 combines with J gene TRBJ2-7; 11 positions match TRBD1. The CDR3 is 17 amino acids. Germline loops: CDR1 SGHRS, CDR2 YFSETQ. Trimming at V came to 2 bases and at J to 5 bases, leaving 12 bases not matched to a gene.

This chain links TRBV11-1 with TRBJ2-7; D possibly corresponds to TRBD1 (6 bases). Germline-derived CDR1 and CDR2 are SGHAT and FQDESV (reference sequence). V lost 4 bases and J lost 5, with 9 bases in between. The CDR3 runs to 12 residues. CDR3 region: CASSSRGDEQYF. Written as DNA, the CDR3 is TGTGCCAGCAGCTCCAGGGGTGACGAGCAGTACTTC. Drawing the rest from reference TRBV11-1 and TRBJ2-7, the complete variable domain is EAEVAQSPRYKITEKSQAVAFWCDPISGHATLYWYRQILGQGPELLVQFQDESVVDDSQLPKDRFSAERLKGVDSTLKIQPAELGDSAMYLCASSSRGDEQYFGPGTRLTVT.

The chain couples TRBV5-4 to TRBJ2-2, with 7 bases aligning to TRBD2. With V trimmed by 0 bases and J by 4 bases, 9 bases remained unmatched. The CDR3 sequence is 17 residues long. The germline V gene encodes CDR1 SGHNT and CDR2 YYREEE (reference sequence). The CDR3 protein is CASSLGRGTGGTGELFF. The CDR3 DNA reads TGTGCCAGCAGCTTGGGGCGGGGGACGGGGGGCACCGGGGAGCTGTTTTTT. Drawing the rest from reference TRBV5-4 and TRBJ2-2, the complete variable domain is ETGVTQSPTHLIKTRGQQVTLRCSSQSGHNTVSWYQQALGQGPQFIFQYYREEENGRGNFPPRFSGLQFPNYSSELNVNALELDDSALYLCASSLGRGTGGTGELFFGEGSRLTVL.

This chain links TRBV30 with TRBJ2-1, with a tentative D call TRBD2 (5 bases). Trimming cost V 2 bases and J 5 bases, with 22 bases left between them. The germline V gene encodes CDR1 GTSNPN and CDR2 SVGIG (reference sequence). The CDR3 is 17 residues long. CDR3 residues: CAWSHARRVVSHNEQFF. The CDR3, as DNA: TGTGCCTGGAGTCACGCCCGGCGGGTCGTTTCCCACAATGAGCAGTTCTTC.

The chain combines TRBV5-1 with TRBJ2-3, with D tentatively TRBD2 (5 bases). This CDR3 comprises 15 residues. The V gene lost 1 base and the J gene lost 0 bases, with 9 bases spanning the gap. CDR1 is SGHRS, CDR2 YFSETQ, per germline. The chain's CDR3 is CASSLRASSTDTQYF. The CDR3 coding sequence is TGCGCCAGCAGCTTGAGGGCTAGCAGCACAGATACGCAGTATTTT.

This clone was detected once. The chain combines TRBV5-1 with TRBJ1-5; a weak D match, TRBD1 (5 bases). The V end lost 5 bases, the J end lost 6 bases, and 15 bases lay between the germline ends. The CDR3 is made up of 14 amino acids. CDR1 and CDR2 (germline): SGHRS, YFSETQ. The CDR3 DNA sequence: TGCGCCAGCAGTGTTAGAGTGGGGGGTCAGCCCCAGCATTTT. Translating it yields CASSVRVGGQPQHF.

This chain connects TRBV10-2 to TRBJ1-2; D remains unclear. V shed 2 bases and J shed 6 bases, with 7 bases lying between them. The length of the CDR3 is 12 residues. Germline V gives CDR1 WSHSY, CDR2 SAAADI. The CDR3 protein is CASSEIFDGYTF. Here the CDR3 DNA reads TGCGCCAGCAGTGAGATATTTGATGGCTACACCTTC.

The chain carries TRBV27 and TRBJ1-2; D perhaps matches TRBD1 (5 bases). V lost 6 bases to trimming and J lost 0 bases, with 14 bases between them. This CDR3 region has 15 residues. Germline CDR1 reads MNHEY; CDR2 reads SMNVEV (reference sequence). CDR3 protein: CASRAQGEANYGYTF. The CDR3 nucleotides read TGTGCCAGCAGGGCTCAAGGGGAGGCTAACTATGGCTACACCTTC.

This clone was seen a handful of times. The gene calls are TRBV11-3 and TRBJ2-7, with TRBD1 matching over 9 bases. There are 15 residues in the CDR3. Germline V lookup: CDR1 SGHNT, CDR2 YENEEA. V lost 6 bases, J lost 3 bases, and 9 bases stayed unmatched. The CDR3 here is CASSLLGTGFYEQYF. The CDR3 nucleotides read TGTGCCAGCAGTCTACTGGGGACAGGGTTCTACGAGCAGTACTTC.

V usage is TRBV6-5 and J usage is TRBJ2-5; TRBD1 matches at 7 bases. Germline assignment: CDR1 MNHEY and CDR2 SVGAGI. This CDR3 spans 13 amino acids. Trimming cost V 2 bases and J 9 bases; bases outside gene matches: 6. The CDR3 DNA follows: TGTGCCAGCAGTTACGGGAGCGGACAGGCCCAGTACTTC. Its protein product is CASSYGSGQAQYF.